This passage covers 10 T cell receptor beta chains from one sample sequenced in a study of blood T cell repertoires in COVID-19 (dated by TCRdb to about 2020). Library creation used the immunoSEQ multiplex PCR assay. This immuneACCESS table, as held by TCRdb, lists in-frame sequences with V and J called but not all clones. Of the missing ones, under half trace to an unresolved V gene in checked studies; the others have no known cause. In all, the sample holds some 390,000 clones, and roughly 91% of those were seen once. The biggest ten clones account for about 1.7% of the sample. Sequencing was carried out using PBMCs or T cells enriched from blood (not recorded which). These receptors were collected from a woman in her 30s who had recovered from COVID-19.

The chain uses TRBV28 and TRBJ1-1, with 12 bases identical to TRBD1. Germline values: CDR1 MDHEN, CDR2 SYDVKM. CDR3 length equals 20 residues. V lost 5 bases to trimming and J lost 3 bases; unmatched junction nucleotides: 19. Here the CDR3 reads CASSAPGQGASGTSHTEAFF. CDR3 coding DNA: TGTGCCAGCAGTGCCCCGGGACAGGGGGCCTCAGGGACTTCTCACACTGAAGCTTTCTTT.

V usage is TRBV7-2 and J usage is TRBJ2-7; a weak D match, TRBD1 (5 bases). Germline V CDR1 and CDR2: SGHTA, FQGNSA. The CDR3 runs to 13 residues. Trimming removed 3 bases from V and 7 bases from J, with 13 bases in between. The CDR3 is CASSFRQKREQYF. The CDR3 DNA is TGTGCCAGCAGCTTCAGACAGAAACGGGAGCAGTACTTC.

The J gene is TRBJ2-3, the V gene TRBV15; D may be TRBD2 (5 bases). Trimming removed 1 base from V and 4 bases from J, with 18 bases in between. The CDR3 spans 17 residues. Germline CDR1 and CDR2: LNHNV and YYDKDF (reference sequence). This CDR3 reads CATSRGRRTTGSDTQYF. The CDR3 DNA reads TGTGCCACCAGCAGAGGACGTCGGACCACGGGGTCAGATACGCAGTATTTT. Variable domain in full (rest from reference TRBV15 and TRBJ2-3): DAMVIQNPRYQVTQFGKPVTLSCSQTLNHNVMYWYQQKSSQAPKLLFHYYDKDFNNEADTPDNFQSRRPNTSFCFLDIRSPGLGDTAMYLCATSRGRRTTGSDTQYFGPGTRLTVL.

This clone was counted a single time. The chain carries TRBV6-5 and TRBJ2-7; TRBD2 aligns across 13 bases. The CDR3 is 14 amino acids. In germline, CDR1 is MNHEY, CDR2 SVGAGI. The J segment lost 6 bases and the V segment lost 7 bases, leaving 6 bases of the junction unmatched. CDR3 DNA: TGTGCCAGCATTGGGACTAGCGGGACACGCGAGCAGTACTTC. Translated: CASIGTSGTREQYF.

Here the CDR3 reads CAWSIGGSGNTIYF. DNA for the CDR3: TGTGCCTGGAGTATCGGGGGCTCTGGAAACACCATATATTTT. The chain carries TRBV30 and TRBJ1-3; D is possibly TRBD1 (5 bases). CDR1 and CDR2 from the germline V gene are GTSNPN and SVGIG (reference sequence). The CDR3 has 14 residues. The V and J ends lost 2 bases and 0 bases respectively, with 8 bases between them.

Concerning this clone: Other DNA sequences within the sample encode an identical CDR3. The V and J genes are TRBV9 and TRBJ2-2; D perhaps matches TRBD1 (6 bases). Trimming cost V 4 bases and J 1 base, with 11 bases left between them. The CDR3 loop spans 15 amino acids. From germline, CDR1 is SGDLS and CDR2 YYNGEE. The CDR3 here is CASSLRTENTGELFF. The CDR3 nucleotides read TGTGCCAGCAGCCTCAGGACAGAGAACACCGGGGAGCTGTTTTTT.

This rearrangement joins TRBV19 to TRBJ1-5; D remains ambiguous. This CDR3 has 14 amino acids. CDR1 and CDR2 from the germline V gene are LNHDA and SQIVND (reference sequence). Trimming cost V 4 bases and J 1 base, with 8 bases left between them. The CDR3 spells CASSTGGSNQPQHF. CDR3 bases: TGTGCCAGTAGTACGGGTGGGAGCAATCAGCCCCAGCATTTT. The variable domain in full, with the rest retrieved from reference TRBV19 and TRBJ1-5, is DGGITQSPKYLFRKEGQNVTLSCEQNLNHDAMYWYRQDPGQGLRLIYYSQIVNDFQKGDIAEGYSVSREKKESFPLTVTSAQKNPTAFYLCASSTGGSNQPQHFGDGTRLSIL.

J is TRBJ2-5 and V is TRBV28; 8 bases are a match to TRBD1. The CDR3 runs 17 residues. The trim removed 6 bases at V and 1 base at J, leaving 13 bases unmatched. Germline values: CDR1 MDHEN, CDR2 SYDVKM. CDR3 sequence: CASRISGGAGIQETQYF. Written as DNA, the CDR3 is TGTGCCAGCAGGATCTCAGGGGGCGCGGGGATCCAAGAGACCCAGTACTTC. Looking up the rest from reference TRBV28 and TRBJ2-5 gives the full variable domain: DVKVTQSSRYLVKRTGEKVFLECVQDMDHENMFWYRQDPGLGLRLIYFSYDVKMKEKGDIPEGYSVSREKKERFSLILESASTNQTSMYLCASRISGGAGIQETQYFGPGTRLLVL.

The chain is built from TRBV25-1 and TRBJ1-4, with 7 bases fitting TRBD1. CDR3 size: 17 residues. Germline values: CDR1 MGHDK, CDR2 SYGVNS. The V segment lost 1 base and the J segment 5 bases; nucleotides outside the gene matches: 10. CDR3 nucleotides: TGTGCCAGCAGTGAATCCGGGACAGCCGCGTGGAATGAAAAACTGTTTTTT. This translates into CASSESGTAAWNEKLFF.

This clone appeared a single time. Other DNA variants within this sample encode the same CDR3. V usage is TRBV27 and J usage is TRBJ2-2; the match to TRBD1 covers 7 bases. Trimming cost V 5 bases and J 6 bases; bases outside gene matches: 3. CDR1 and CDR2 from the germline V gene are MNHEY and SMNVEV (reference sequence). The CDR3 length is 13 residues. The CDR3 protein is CASSLGGAGELFF. In DNA, the CDR3 is TGTGCCAGCAGTCTAGGGGGCGCCGGGGAGCTGTTTTTT.